In its sample, the clone carrying this TCR beta chain was seen many times. The antigen remains unidentified. These data belong to a study of T cell responses to AZD1222 COVID-19 vaccine. Between the trimmed V and J ends, which lost 0 bases and 2 bases, there was a span of 17 bases. Germline V gene lookup returns CDR1 LGHNA and CDR2 YSLEER. The CDR3 consists of 17 residues. Study observations and caveats: There were vaccine-associated CD4 TCRs across spike, dominant at 160-218 and 743-854. The number of AZD1222 recipients seropositive at baseline was only five or six.

Generated by immunoSEQ multiplex PCR, the TCRdb table keeps only in-frame clones and is missing some. The profile covers approximately 150,000 clones, with around 92% appearing a single time and 1.3% to 1.5% taken by the ten largest. V is TRBV4-3 and J is TRBJ2-7; unclear D gene. The sequencing here drew on peripheral blood, taken on day 0 of AZD1222 vaccination. This TCR derives from an adult in good health. As DNA, the CDR3 is TGCGCCAGCAGCCAAGAAACGGGCCAGACCCAGCCCTACGAGCAGTACTTC. It encodes CASSQETGQTQPYEQYF.